The sequence of this T cell receptor beta chain was determined in a study of blood T cell repertoires in COVID-19. The wider study: The cDNA or gDNA used as material had been derived from T cells, B-cell-depleted T cells, or PBMCs.

This clone has a handful of counts. Sequencing used immunoSEQ multiplex PCR; TCRdb keeps in-frame clones, though not all of them. The sample shows roughly 130,000 clones, approximately 80% of them seen only once. The sequence was obtained from a man between 45 and 60 years old with acute or convalescent COVID-19. Sample: peripheral blood.

The CDR3 protein is CASSLDRGYTIYF. As DNA, the CDR3 is TGTGCCAGCAGTCTGGACAGGGGATACACCATATATTTT. The rearrangement links TRBV6-5 to TRBJ1-3; 9 bases align to TRBD1. The germline CDR1 and CDR2 sequences are MNHEY and SVGAGI. The trim removed 5 bases at V and 8 bases at J, leaving 4 bases unmatched. The CDR3 is 13 amino acids.